This T cell receptor beta chain derives from a study of blood T cell repertoires in COVID-19. Whole-study context: Sites across the United States, Italy and Spain contributed samples from acute and convalescent COVID-19. T cells, B-cell-depleted T cells, or PBMCs provided the cDNA or gDNA that served as material.

After removal of 6 bases from V and 3 bases from J, the junction contained 14 bases not matched to a gene. Germline V lookup: CDR1 MDHEN, CDR2 SYDVKM. There are 16 residues in the CDR3. In the source study's methods: Estimates of nucleated cell counts were drawn from the amplification of reference gene primers. The method was immunoSEQ multiplex PCR; TCRdb's version includes in-frame clones alone and lacks a portion of them. The V and J calls and clone size come from that table; D and trimming were worked out from the DNA. The sample shows 90,000 to 150,000 clones, about 89% of them seen only once. The chain recombines TRBV28 with TRBJ2-7; 7 bases map to TRBD2. Sequencing was done on a sample of peripheral blood. The sequence was collected from a human donor with acute or convalescent COVID-19. The donor label of this sample is uncertain. CDR3 in amino acids: CASSIMQLSGLYEQYF. In nucleotides, the CDR3 is TGTGCCAGCAGCATTATGCAACTTAGCGGGCTCTACGAGCAGTACTTC.